This TCR beta chain stems from a study of T cells after yellow fever vaccination. Study overall: Preparing low-cell-number fractions relied on SMART-Seq v4 Ultra Low Input.

CDR3 length: 14 amino acids. Germline lookup yields CDR1 SGHRS and CDR2 YFSETQ. The V segment lost 4 bases and the J segment 5 bases; nucleotides outside the gene matches: 7. Findings and caveats of the study: Booster sampling recovered most clones from primary vaccination (under 98% CD4, over 75% CD8).

A word on this clonotype: Its antigen is still unknown.

TCRdb passed the 5' RACE reads through MiXCR, listing each CDR3 protein once. The table has some 500,000 distinct CDR3 sequences, roughly 12% seen once. The source was PBMCs, collected on the day of the yellow fever booster vaccination. The sequence was obtained from a man in his thirties or forties who received the YFV17D yellow fever vaccine. The chain employs TRBV5-1 and TRBJ2-7, with 9 nucleotides matching TRBD1. The DNA for the CDR3 is TGCGCCAGCAGCCCGGGACAGGGTTTCGACGAGCAGTACTTC. Translated, it gives CASSPGQGFDEQYF.